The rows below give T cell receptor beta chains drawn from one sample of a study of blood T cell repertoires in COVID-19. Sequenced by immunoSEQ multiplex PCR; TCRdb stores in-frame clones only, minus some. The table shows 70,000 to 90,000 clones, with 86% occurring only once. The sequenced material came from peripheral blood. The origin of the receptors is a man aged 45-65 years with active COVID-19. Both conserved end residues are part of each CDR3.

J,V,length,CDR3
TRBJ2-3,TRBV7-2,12,CASSLSQDTQYF
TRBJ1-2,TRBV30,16,CAWSPRAGGLFYGYTF
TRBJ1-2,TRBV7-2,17,CASSFYRGNARNYGYTF
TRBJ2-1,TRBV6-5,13,CASSQQVGNEQFF
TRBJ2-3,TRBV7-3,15,CASSPEREGTDTQYF
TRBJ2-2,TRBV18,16,CASSPSAGMATGELFF
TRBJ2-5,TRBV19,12,CASSRSGETQYF
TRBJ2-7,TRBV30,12,CAWKGLSLEQYF
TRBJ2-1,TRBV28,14,CASSRLASYNEQFF
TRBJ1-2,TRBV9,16,CASSAITGPPNYGYTF
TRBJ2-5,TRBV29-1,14,CSATGTAVQETQYF
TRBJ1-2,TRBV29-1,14,CSVGIGQGGYGYTF
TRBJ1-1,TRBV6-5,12,CASLNRGTEAFF
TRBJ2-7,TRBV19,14,CASNPPGGPREQYF
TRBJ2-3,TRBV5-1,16,CASTRFSGGGTDTQYF